The source of this T cell receptor beta chain is a study of blood T cell repertoires in COVID-19. V dropped 1 base and J dropped 11; count of bases not matched to a gene: 14. CDR1 is SGHDN, CDR2 FVKESK, per germline. This CDR3 region has 16 residues. Under the authors' procedure: Estimates of nucleated cell counts were drawn from the amplification of reference gene primers. Sequencing was performed with immunoSEQ multiplex PCR; in TCRdb, only in-frame clones are kept and a portion is missing. The V and J calls and clone size were taken over from that table, and D and trimming were inferred from the DNA. Of 200,000 to 250,000 clones listed, roughly 86% are singletons.

The source is a woman in her seventies with active or convalescent COVID-19. Sequenced: peripheral blood. This sequence joins TRBV14 and TRBJ1-1; 9 bases are shared with TRBD1. The CDR3 DNA is TGTGCCAGCAGCCAAGCTCGGGACAGGGCTTTCCAGGGGGCTTTCTTT. Amino acids: CASSQARDRAFQGAFF.